These T cell receptor beta chains were read from a single sample in a study of blood T cell repertoires in COVID-19. The method was immunoSEQ multiplex PCR; TCRdb's version includes in-frame clones alone and lacks a portion of them. This sample carries roughly 300,000 clones, 70% to 90% of them seen once, and the ten largest clones take roughly 4%. The sequencing sample was made of PBMCs or T cells enriched from blood (not recorded which). These receptors all stem from a woman between 40 and 55 years old with acute COVID-19. Both conserved end residues are part of each CDR3. The D gene is left open where the match is weak. The size of a clone is reported for some rows only, either as once, few or many, or as a class for expanded clones.

D: -
size: -
J: TRBJ2-6
V: TRBV7-2
CDR3: CASSLRQPGANVLTF
DNA: TGTGCCAGCAGCCTTCGACAGCCTGGGGCCAACGTCCTGACTTTC

D: -
size: -
J: TRBJ1-5
V: TRBV6-5
CDR3: CASKGGGNQPQHF
DNA: TGTGCCAGCAAGGGAGGGGGCAATCAGCCCCAGCATTTT

D: -
size: -
J: TRBJ2-1
V: TRBV18
CDR3: CASSPSGNEQFF
DNA: TGTGCCAGCTCACCGTCCGGCAATGAGCAGTTCTTC

D: TRBD2
size: few
J: TRBJ2-2
V: TRBV27
CDR3: CASSEGLAGVHTGELFF
DNA: TGTGCCAGCAGCGAGGGACTAGCGGGAGTCCACACCGGGGAGCTGTTTTTT

D: -
size: -
J: TRBJ2-7
V: TRBV2
CDR3: CASSVSRLRTDEQYF
DNA: TGTGCCAGCAGTGTTAGCCGCCTAAGGACAGACGAGCAGTACTTC

D: TRBD1
size: -
J: TRBJ1-2
V: TRBV10-3
CDR3: CAISVRDRETDGYTF
DNA: TGTGCCATCAGTGTGAGGGACAGGGAAACGGATGGCTACACCTTC

D: -
size: few
J: TRBJ1-2
V: TRBV20-1
CDR3: CSADYGYTF
DNA: TGCAGTGCCGACTATGGCTACACCTTC

D: -
size: once
J: TRBJ1-2
V: TRBV2
CDR3: CASSVWGDYGYTF
DNA: TGTGCCAGCAGTGTTTGGGGCGACTATGGCTACACCTTC

D: -
size: -
J: TRBJ1-1
V: TRBV18
CDR3: CASSPAQMNTEAFF
DNA: TGTGCCAGCTCACCGGCCCAGATGAACACTGAAGCTTTCTTT

D: -
size: -
J: TRBJ1-1
V: TRBV7-9
CDR3: CASSLGGAEAFF
DNA: TGTGCCAGCAGCTTAGGCGGGGCTGAAGCTTTCTTT

D: TRBD1
size: -
J: TRBJ1-1
V: TRBV5-4
CDR3: CASSLGGTGVAGTEAFF
DNA: TGTGCCAGCAGCTTGGGGGGGACAGGGGTCGCCGGAACTGAAGCTTTCTTT

D: -
size: -
J: TRBJ2-3
V: TRBV21-1
CDR3: CASSKHPRGRQYF
DNA: TGTGCCAGCAGCAAACATCCAAGGGGGCGGCAGTATTTT

D: -
size: -
J: TRBJ1-1
V: TRBV7-2
CDR3: CASSLGGGAEAFF
DNA: TGTGCCAGCAGCTTAGGGGGGGGTGCTGAAGCTTTCTTT

D: TRBD1
size: -
J: TRBJ2-2
V: TRBV7-8
CDR3: CASSLQGDTGELFF
DNA: TGTGCCAGCAGCTTACAGGGGGACACCGGGGAGCTGTTTTTT

D: -
size: -
J: TRBJ2-7
V: TRBV10-1
CDR3: CAGRGSGDEQYF
DNA: TGCGCCGGCCGGGGGTCCGGCGACGAGCAGTACTTC

D: TRBD1
size: -
J: TRBJ1-2
V: TRBV5-1
CDR3: CASSSGTGPVNYGYTF
DNA: TGCGCCAGCAGCTCCGGGACAGGGCCCGTTAACTATGGCTACACCTTC

D: TRBD1
size: -
J: TRBJ2-3
V: TRBV3-1/TRBV3-2
CDR3: CASSQEVGTVVADTQYF
DNA: TGTGCCAGCAGCCAAGAAGTCGGGACAGTGGTAGCAGATACGCAGTATTTT

D: TRBD1
size: -
J: TRBJ1-5
V: TRBV7-9
CDR3: CASSGTGVTQPQHF
DNA: TGTGCCAGCAGTGGAACAGGGGTAACTCAGCCCCAGCATTTT

D: -
size: -
J: TRBJ1-1
V: TRBV25-1
CDR3: CASSDFSAGKNTEAFF
DNA: TGTGCCAGCAGTGATTTCTCCGCAGGAAAGAACACTGAAGCTTTCTTT

D: TRBD2
size: -
J: TRBJ2-1
V: TRBV5-4
CDR3: CASSSGTSFNEQFF
DNA: TGTGCCAGCAGCTCCGGGACTAGCTTCAATGAGCAGTTCTTC

D: TRBD2
size: -
J: TRBJ2-7
V: TRBV5-1
CDR3: CASSGTSGSWSYEQYF
DNA: TGCGCCAGCAGCGGTACTAGCGGGAGTTGGTCCTACGAGCAGTACTTC

D: -
size: many
J: TRBJ2-5
V: TRBV4-2
CDR3: CASSHSTSQETQYF
DNA: TGTGCCAGCAGCCACTCTACTAGCCAAGAGACCCAGTACTTC

D: TRBD1
size: -
J: TRBJ2-7
V: TRBV6-2/TRBV6-3
CDR3: CASSWTGIYEQYF
DNA: TGTGCCAGCAGTTGGACAGGGATCTACGAGCAGTACTTC

D: -
size: -
J: TRBJ2-7
V: TRBV20-1
CDR3: CSASEPPQYEQYF
DNA: TGCAGTGCTAGTGAGCCACCCCAGTACGAGCAGTACTTC

D: -
size: few
J: TRBJ1-2
V: TRBV18
CDR3: CASSPQGNYGYTF
DNA: TGTGCCAGCTCACCTCAGGGTAACTATGGCTACACCTTC

D: TRBD2
size: few
J: TRBJ2-1
V: TRBV7-9
CDR3: CASSLASGDSYNEQFF
DNA: TGTGCCAGCAGCTTGGCGAGCGGGGACTCCTACAATGAGCAGTTCTTC

D: TRBD2
size: -
J: TRBJ2-3
V: TRBV5-4
CDR3: CASSRGAGASTDTQYF
DNA: TGTGCCAGCAGCAGGGGCGCGGGAGCTAGCACAGATACGCAGTATTTT

D: TRBD1
size: -
J: TRBJ1-4
V: TRBV19
CDR3: CASSPGQLKLFF
DNA: TGTGCCAGTAGCCCGGGACAGCTAAAACTGTTTTTT

D: -
size: few
J: TRBJ2-7
V: TRBV11-1
CDR3: CASSLGQGYYEQYF
DNA: TGTGCCAGCAGCTTAGGGCAGGGGTACTACGAGCAGTACTTC

D: -
size: -
J: TRBJ2-5
V: TRBV5-1
CDR3: CASSLGASFQETQYF
DNA: TGCGCCAGCAGCTTGGGGGCCTCCTTCCAAGAGACCCAGTACTTC

D: -
size: -
J: TRBJ1-6
V: TRBV7-8
CDR3: CASSLSTGSPNSPLHF
DNA: TGTGCCAGCAGCTTATCGACAGGTTCCCCTAATTCACCCCTCCACTTT

D: TRBD2
size: -
J: TRBJ2-7
V: TRBV10-3
CDR3: CAIRPAGGIYEQYF
DNA: TGTGCCATCAGGCCAGCGGGAGGGATCTACGAGCAGTACTTC

D: TRBD1
size: -
J: TRBJ1-6
V: TRBV28
CDR3: CASSRGTGDLSPLHF
DNA: TGTGCCAGCAGCCGCGGAACAGGGGATCTTTCACCCCTCCACTTT

D: -
size: -
J: TRBJ1-2
V: TRBV15
CDR3: CATSRDLGPGYTF
DNA: TGTGCCACCAGCAGAGATCTTGGCCCCGGCTACACCTTC

D: -
size: -
J: TRBJ1-1
V: TRBV11-2
CDR3: CASSLSGGRNTEAFF
DNA: TGTGCCAGCAGCTTATCGGGAGGGCGGAACACTGAAGCTTTCTTT

D: TRBD1
size: -
J: TRBJ1-2
V: TRBV7-2
CDR3: CASSWRTGDGYTF
DNA: TGTGCCAGCAGCTGGCGGACAGGGGACGGCTACACCTTC

D: -
size: -
J: TRBJ1-2
V: TRBV6-5
CDR3: CASSTDSNYGYTF
DNA: TGTGCCAGCAGTACGGACAGTAACTATGGCTACACCTTC

D: TRBD1
size: -
J: TRBJ1-2
V: TRBV18
CDR3: CASFTGEGYGYTF
DNA: TGTGCCAGCTTTACAGGGGAAGGCTATGGCTACACCTTC

D: -
size: -
J: TRBJ2-1
V: TRBV5-1
CDR3: CASSPGEGVSYNEQFF
DNA: TGCGCCAGCAGCCCAGGTGAGGGGGTGTCCTACAATGAGCAGTTCTTC

D: TRBD2
size: -
J: TRBJ2-1
V: TRBV6-6
CDR3: CASAAGGGRNNEQFF
DNA: TGTGCCAGCGCGGCGGGAGGAGGTAGAAACAATGAGCAGTTCTTC

D: TRBD1
size: -
J: TRBJ1-4
V: TRBV5-1
CDR3: CASSLDGQGSNEKLFF
DNA: TGCGCCAGCAGCTTGGATGGACAGGGGTCAAATGAAAAACTGTTTTTT

D: -
size: -
J: TRBJ1-2
V: TRBV4-1
CDR3: CASSQEDPQTGYYGYTF
DNA: TGCGCCAGCAGCCAAGAGGACCCCCAGACAGGATACTATGGCTACACCTTC

D: TRBD1
size: -
J: TRBJ2-5
V: TRBV29-1
CDR3: CSGTGVQETQYF
DNA: TGCAGCGGGACAGGGGTTCAAGAGACCCAGTACTTC

D: -
size: once
J: TRBJ2-7
V: TRBV4-1
CDR3: CASSQGLGQALSEQYF
DNA: TGCGCCAGCAGCCAAGGTTTAGGCCAGGCCCTGAGTGAGCAGTACTTC

D: TRBD2
size: -
J: TRBJ2-1
V: TRBV28
CDR3: CASSGGGWDEQFF
DNA: TGTGCCAGCAGTGGGGGAGGGTGGGATGAGCAGTTCTTC

D: -
size: -
J: TRBJ2-4
V: TRBV19
CDR3: CASSGLLGQAKNIQYF
DNA: TGTGCCAGTAGTGGTCTCTTGGGGCAGGCCAAAAACATTCAGTACTTC

D: -
size: -
J: TRBJ2-1
V: TRBV9
CDR3: CASSVSERYYNEQFF
DNA: TGTGCCAGCAGCGTATCCGAGCGGTATTACAATGAGCAGTTCTTC

D: -
size: -
J: TRBJ1-2
V: TRBV28
CDR3: CASSLVYSYGYTF
DNA: TGTGCCAGCAGTTTGGTCTACAGCTATGGCTACACCTTC

D: -
size: -
J: TRBJ1-5
V: TRBV27
CDR3: CASSLQGGNQPQHF
DNA: TGTGCCAGCAGTTTACAGGGCGGCAATCAGCCCCAGCATTTT

D: -
size: once
J: TRBJ1-1
V: TRBV5-4
CDR3: CASSFGADQGEAFF
DNA: TGTGCCAGCAGCTTTGGAGCCGATCAGGGTGAAGCTTTCTTT

D: -
size: -
J: TRBJ1-4
V: TRBV3-1/TRBV3-2
CDR3: CASSHSGISSELKLFF
DNA: TGTGCCAGCAGCCATTCAGGGATAAGCTCTGAACTAAAACTGTTTTTT

D: TRBD2
size: -
J: TRBJ2-3
V: TRBV7-9
CDR3: CASSLASSGSWKQYF
DNA: TGTGCCAGCAGCTTAGCGAGTAGCGGGAGTTGGAAGCAGTATTTT

D: TRBD1
size: -
J: TRBJ2-6
V: TRBV5-1
CDR3: CASSTTGQGTGANVLTF
DNA: TGCGCCAGCAGCACAACGGGACAGGGTACTGGGGCCAACGTCCTGACTTTC

D: TRBD1
size: -
J: TRBJ1-2
V: TRBV3-1/TRBV3-2
CDR3: CASSRTGVGNYGYTF
DNA: TGTGCCAGCAGCCGCACAGGGGTTGGGAACTATGGCTACACCTTC

D: TRBD1
size: -
J: TRBJ1-2
V: TRBV27
CDR3: CASSPRTGLYGYTF
DNA: TGTGCCAGCAGTCCCCGGACAGGTCTCTATGGCTACACCTTC